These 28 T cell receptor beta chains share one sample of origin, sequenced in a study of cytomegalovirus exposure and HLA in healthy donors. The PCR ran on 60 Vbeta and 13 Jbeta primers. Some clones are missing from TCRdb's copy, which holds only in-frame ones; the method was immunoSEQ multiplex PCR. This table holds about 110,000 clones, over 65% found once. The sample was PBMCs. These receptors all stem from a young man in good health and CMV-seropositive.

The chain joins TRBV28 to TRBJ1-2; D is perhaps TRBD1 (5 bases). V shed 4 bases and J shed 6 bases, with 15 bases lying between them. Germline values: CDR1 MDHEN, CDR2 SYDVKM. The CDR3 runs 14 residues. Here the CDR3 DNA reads TGTGCCAGCAGTTATCCCAGGGCTGGCAATGGCTACACCTTC. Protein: CASSYPRAGNGYTF.

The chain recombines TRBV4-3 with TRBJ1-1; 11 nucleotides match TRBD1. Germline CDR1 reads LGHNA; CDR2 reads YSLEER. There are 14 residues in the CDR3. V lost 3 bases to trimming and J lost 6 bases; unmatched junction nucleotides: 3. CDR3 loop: CASSHGTGGSEAFF. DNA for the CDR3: TGCGCCAGCAGCCACGGGACAGGGGGGTCTGAAGCTTTCTTT.

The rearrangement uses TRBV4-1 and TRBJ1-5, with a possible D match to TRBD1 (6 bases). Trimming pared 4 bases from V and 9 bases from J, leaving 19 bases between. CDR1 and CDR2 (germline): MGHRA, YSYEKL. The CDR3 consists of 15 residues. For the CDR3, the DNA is TGCGCCAGCAGCCGCCTGGGACATCGTGGGGGGCCCCAGCATTTT. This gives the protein CASSRLGHRGGPQHF.

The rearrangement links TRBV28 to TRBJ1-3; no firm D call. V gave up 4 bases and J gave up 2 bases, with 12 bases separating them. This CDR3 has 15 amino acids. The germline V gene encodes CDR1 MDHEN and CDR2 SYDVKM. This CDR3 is CASSSEGGAGNTIYF. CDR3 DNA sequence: TGTGCCAGCAGTTCCGAGGGAGGCGCTGGAAACACCATATATTTT.

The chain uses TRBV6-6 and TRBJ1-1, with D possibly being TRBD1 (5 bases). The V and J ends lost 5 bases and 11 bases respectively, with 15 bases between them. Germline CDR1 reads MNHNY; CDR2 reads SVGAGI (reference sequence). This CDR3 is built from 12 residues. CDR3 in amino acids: CASSTQGSRAFF. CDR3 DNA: TGTGCCAGCAGTACCCAGGGTTCTAGGGCTTTCTTT.

The CDR3 protein is CASSQDRTTTNEKLFF. The DNA for the CDR3 is TGCGCCAGCAGCCAAGATCGAACTACAACTAATGAAAAACTGTTTTTT. The gene calls are TRBV4-3 and TRBJ1-4; no firm D call. CDR3 length: 16 residues. Trimming stripped 0 bases from V and 0 bases from J, with 8 bases between. Per the germline V gene, CDR1 is LGHNA and CDR2 is YSLEER.

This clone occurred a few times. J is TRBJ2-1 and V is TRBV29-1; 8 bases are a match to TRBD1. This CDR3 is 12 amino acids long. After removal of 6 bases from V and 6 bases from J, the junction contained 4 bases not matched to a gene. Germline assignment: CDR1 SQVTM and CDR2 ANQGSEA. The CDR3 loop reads CSVGQGSNEQFF. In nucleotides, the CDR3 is TGCAGCGTCGGACAGGGATCCAATGAGCAGTTCTTC.

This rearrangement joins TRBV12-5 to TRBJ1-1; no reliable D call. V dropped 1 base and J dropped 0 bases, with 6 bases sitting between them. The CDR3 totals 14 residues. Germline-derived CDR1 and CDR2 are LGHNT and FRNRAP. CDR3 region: CASGLGDMNTEAFF. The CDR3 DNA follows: TGTGCTAGTGGTTTGGGAGACATGAACACTGAAGCTTTCTTT.

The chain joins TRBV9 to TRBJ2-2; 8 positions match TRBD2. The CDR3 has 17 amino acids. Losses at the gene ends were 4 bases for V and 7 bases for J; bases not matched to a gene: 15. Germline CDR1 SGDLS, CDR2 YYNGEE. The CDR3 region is CASSPPFGGGLGGELFF. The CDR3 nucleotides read TGTGCCAGCAGCCCTCCCTTCGGGGGGGGGTTGGGCGGGGAGCTGTTTTTT.

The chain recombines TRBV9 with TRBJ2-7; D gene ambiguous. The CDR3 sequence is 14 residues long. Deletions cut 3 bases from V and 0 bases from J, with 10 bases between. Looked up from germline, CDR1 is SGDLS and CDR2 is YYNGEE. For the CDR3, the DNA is TGTGCCAGCAGCGCCGACTTGAGCTCCTACGAGCAGTACTTC. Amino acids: CASSADLSSYEQYF.

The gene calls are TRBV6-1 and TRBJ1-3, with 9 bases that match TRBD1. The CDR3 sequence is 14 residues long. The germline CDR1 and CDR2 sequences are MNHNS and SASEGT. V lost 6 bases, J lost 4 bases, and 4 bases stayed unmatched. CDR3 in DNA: TGTGCCAGCAGCCACAGGGGGCCGGGAAACACCATATATTTT. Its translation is CASSHRGPGNTIYF.

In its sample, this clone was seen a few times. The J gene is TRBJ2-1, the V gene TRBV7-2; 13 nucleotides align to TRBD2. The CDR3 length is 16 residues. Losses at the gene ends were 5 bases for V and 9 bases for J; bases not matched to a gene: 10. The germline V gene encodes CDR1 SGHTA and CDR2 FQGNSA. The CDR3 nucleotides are TGTGCCAGCAGCCCCGGACTAGCGGGGGCCATCAGTGAGCAGTTCTTC. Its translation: CASSPGLAGAISEQFF.

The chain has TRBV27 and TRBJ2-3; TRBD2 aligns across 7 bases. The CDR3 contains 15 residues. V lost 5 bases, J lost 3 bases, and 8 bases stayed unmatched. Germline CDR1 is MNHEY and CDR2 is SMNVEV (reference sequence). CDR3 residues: CASSRGTIKTDTQYF. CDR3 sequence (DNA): TGTGCCAGCAGTCGGGGGACTATAAAAACAGATACGCAGTATTTT.

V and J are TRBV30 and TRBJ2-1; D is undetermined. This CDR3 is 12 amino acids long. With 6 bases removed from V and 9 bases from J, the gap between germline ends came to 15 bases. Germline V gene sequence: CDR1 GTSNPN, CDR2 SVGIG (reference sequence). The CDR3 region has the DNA TGTGCCTGCCTTGATTCCGTCGGTGAGCAGTTCTTC. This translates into CACLDSVGEQFF.

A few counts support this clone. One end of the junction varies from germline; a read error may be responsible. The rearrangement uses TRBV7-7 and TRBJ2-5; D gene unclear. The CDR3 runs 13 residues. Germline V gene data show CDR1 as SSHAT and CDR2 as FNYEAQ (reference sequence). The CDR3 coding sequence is TGTGCTAGCAGCTTAGAGCCTGAGAAGACCCAGTACTTC. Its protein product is CASSLEPEKTQYF.

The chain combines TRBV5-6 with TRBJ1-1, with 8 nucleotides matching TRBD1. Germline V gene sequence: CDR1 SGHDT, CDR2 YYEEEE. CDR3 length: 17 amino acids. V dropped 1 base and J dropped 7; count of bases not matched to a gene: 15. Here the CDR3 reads CASSLRYQLTGALEAFF. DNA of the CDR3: TGTGCCAGCAGCTTGAGGTATCAACTGACAGGGGCTCTTGAAGCTTTCTTT.

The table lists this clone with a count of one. CDR3 sequence reads: CAISPGGVGTDTQYF. The CDR3 DNA follows: TGTGCCATCAGTCCCGGGGGGGTCGGAACAGATACGCAGTATTTT. The chain has TRBV10-3 and TRBJ2-3; TRBD2 matches 8 bases. V dropped 5 bases and J dropped 3; count of bases not matched to a gene: 7. The germline CDR1 and CDR2 sequences are ENHRY and SYGVKD. This CDR3 comprises 15 residues.

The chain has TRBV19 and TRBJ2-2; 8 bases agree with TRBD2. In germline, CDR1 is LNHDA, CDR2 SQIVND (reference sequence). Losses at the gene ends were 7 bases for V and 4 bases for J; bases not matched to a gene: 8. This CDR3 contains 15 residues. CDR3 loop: CASMSGGLGTGELFF. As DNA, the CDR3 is TGTGCCAGTATGTCGGGGGGGCTAGGCACCGGGGAGCTGTTTTTT.

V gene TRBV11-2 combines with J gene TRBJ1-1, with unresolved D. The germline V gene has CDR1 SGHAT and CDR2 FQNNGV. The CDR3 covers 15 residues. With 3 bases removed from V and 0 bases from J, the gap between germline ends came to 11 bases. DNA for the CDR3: TGTGCCAGCAGCTTTATACAGATCATGAACACTGAAGCTTTCTTT. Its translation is CASSFIQIMNTEAFF.

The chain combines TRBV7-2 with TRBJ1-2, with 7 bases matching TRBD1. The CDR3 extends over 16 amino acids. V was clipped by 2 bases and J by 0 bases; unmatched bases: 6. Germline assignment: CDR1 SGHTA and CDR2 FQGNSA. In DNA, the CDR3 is TGTGCCAGCAGCTTAATCGGGACAGACCCTAACTATGGCTACACCTTC. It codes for CASSLIGTDPNYGYTF.

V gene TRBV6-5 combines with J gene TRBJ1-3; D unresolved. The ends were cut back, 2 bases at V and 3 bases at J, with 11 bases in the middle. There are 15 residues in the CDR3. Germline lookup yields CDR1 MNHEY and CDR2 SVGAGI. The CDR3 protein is CASSYGQPIGNTIYF. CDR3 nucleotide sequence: TGTGCCAGCAGTTACGGGCAGCCGATTGGAAACACCATATATTTT.

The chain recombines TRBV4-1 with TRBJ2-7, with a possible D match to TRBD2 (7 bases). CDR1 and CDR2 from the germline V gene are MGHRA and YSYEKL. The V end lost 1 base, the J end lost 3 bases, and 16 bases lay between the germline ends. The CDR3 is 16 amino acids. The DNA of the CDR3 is TGCGCCAGCAGCCAAGTCGGGGGGCAGAAGCGCTACGAGCAGTACTTC. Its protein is CASSQVGGQKRYEQYF.

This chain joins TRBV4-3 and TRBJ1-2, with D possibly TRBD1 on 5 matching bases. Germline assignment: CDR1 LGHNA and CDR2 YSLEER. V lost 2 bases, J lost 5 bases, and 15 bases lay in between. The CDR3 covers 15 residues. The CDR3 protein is CASSQLGGERYGYTF. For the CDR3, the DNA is TGCGCCAGCAGCCAACTTGGGGGGGAAAGGTATGGCTACACCTTC.

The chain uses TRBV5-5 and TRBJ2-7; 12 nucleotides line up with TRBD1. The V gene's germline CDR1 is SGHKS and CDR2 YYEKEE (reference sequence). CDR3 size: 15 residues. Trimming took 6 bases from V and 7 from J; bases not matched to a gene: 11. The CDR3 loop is CASKQPGQGAREQYF. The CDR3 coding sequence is TGTGCCAGCAAACAGCCGGGACAGGGGGCGCGAGAGCAGTACTTC. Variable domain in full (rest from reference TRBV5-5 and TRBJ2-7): DAGVTQSPTHLIKTRGQQVTLRCSPISGHKSVSWYQQVLGQGPQFIFQYYEKEERGRGNFPDRFSARQFPNYSSELNVNALLLGDSALYLCASKQPGQGAREQYFGPGTRLTVT.

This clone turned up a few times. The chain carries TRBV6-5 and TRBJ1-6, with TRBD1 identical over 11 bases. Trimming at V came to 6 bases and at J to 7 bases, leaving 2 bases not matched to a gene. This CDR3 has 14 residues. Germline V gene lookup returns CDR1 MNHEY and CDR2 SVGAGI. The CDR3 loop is CASSGQGANSPLHF. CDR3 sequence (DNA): TGTGCCAGCAGCGGACAGGGGGCGAATTCACCCCTCCACTTT.

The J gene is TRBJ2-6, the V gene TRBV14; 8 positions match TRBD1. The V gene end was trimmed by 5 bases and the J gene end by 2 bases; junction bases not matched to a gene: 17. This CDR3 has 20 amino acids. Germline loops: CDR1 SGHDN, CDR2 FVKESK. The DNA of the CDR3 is TGTGCCAGCAGCAAAAAATATGAGGGACAGGCCGGTACTGGGGCCAACGTCCTGACTTTC. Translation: CASSKKYEGQAGTGANVLTF.

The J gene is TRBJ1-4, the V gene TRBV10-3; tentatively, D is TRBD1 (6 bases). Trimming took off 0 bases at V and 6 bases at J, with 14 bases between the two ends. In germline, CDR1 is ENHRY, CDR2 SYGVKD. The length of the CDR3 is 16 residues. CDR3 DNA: TGTGCCATCAGTGAGTCGAGTCAGGGGTTTGATGAAAAACTGTTTTTT. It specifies CAISESSQGFDEKLFF.

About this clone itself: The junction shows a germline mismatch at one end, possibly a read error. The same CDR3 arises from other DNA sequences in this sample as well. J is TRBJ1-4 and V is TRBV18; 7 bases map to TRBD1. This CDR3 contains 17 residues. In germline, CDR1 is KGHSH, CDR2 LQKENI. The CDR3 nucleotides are TGTGCCAGCTCACTCTTCCCCTGGGACAGAGGGAACGAAAAGCTGTTTTTT. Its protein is CASSLFPWDRGNEKLFF.